This entry lists 5 T cell receptor beta chains sequenced from one sample in a study of T-cell reconstitution after alpha-beta-depleted transplantation in children. Construction of the TCRbeta library involved unique molecular identifiers. TCRdb re-derived calls from the PCR reads in MiXCR, one entry per CDR3 protein. The sample lists almost 400,000 distinct CDR3 sequences, over 20% occurring once. The material was PBMCs from the stem cell graft donor, obtained from the stem cell graft. These receptors all come from a human donor who donated a stem cell graft to a child with acute myeloid leukemia.

The gene calls are TRBV7-8 and TRBJ1-2, with D possibly matching TRBD1 (6 bases). The CDR3 length is 16 residues. V was cut by 2 bases and J by 4 bases, with 17 bases left in between. From germline, CDR1 is SGHVS and CDR2 FQNEAQ. The CDR3 DNA follows: TGTGCCAGCAGCTTAAGTAGCGGGGGGCTCTTCTATGGCTACACCTTC. This translates into CASSLSSGGLFYGYTF. Combining the CDR3 with reference TRBV7-8 and TRBJ1-2 gives the whole variable domain GAGVSQSPRYKVAKRGQDVALRCDPISGHVSLFWYQQALGQGPEFLTYFQNEAQLDKSGLPSDRFFAERPEGSVSTLKIQRTQQEDSAVYLCASSLSSGGLFYGYTFGSGTRLTVV.

This clonotype was seen more than once but under ten times. The chain is built from TRBV12-3 or TRBV12-4 and TRBJ2-3; D is unresolved. V was clipped by 5 bases and J by 3 bases, with 6 bases between them. This CDR3 comprises 12 residues. CDR3 amino acids: CASSRLTDTQYF. In DNA form, the CDR3 reads TGTGCCAGCAGTCGTTTGACAGATACGCAGTATTTT.

There are a few counts of this clonotype. V usage is TRBV20-1 and J usage is TRBJ2-2, with D possibly matching TRBD1 (5 bases). The CDR3 sequence is 15 residues long. The V and J ends lost 1 base and 5 bases respectively, with 14 bases between them. Germline V lookup: CDR1 DFQATT, CDR2 SNEGSKA (reference sequence). CDR3 protein: CSARGAGLGTGELFF. DNA for the CDR3: TGCAGTGCTAGAGGGGCAGGGCTGGGGACCGGGGAGCTGTTTTTT.

This clonotype has only a few counts. The rearrangement uses TRBV15 and TRBJ2-1; 8 bases agree with TRBD1. Germline CDR1 reads LNHNV; CDR2 reads YYDKDF (reference sequence). The CDR3 runs to 14 residues. V gave up 5 bases and J gave up 7 bases; unmatched junction bases: 7. The CDR3 bases are TGTGCCACCAGCGCCCGACAGGGGATAAATGAGCAGTTCTTC. Protein sequence: CATSARQGINEQFF.

This clonotype has only a few counts. As DNA, the CDR3 is TGCAGTGTTACGCGACTAGCGGGAAAAAACAATGAGCAGTTCTTC. This sequence encodes CSVTRLAGKNNEQFF. This chain connects TRBV20-1 to TRBJ2-1; 11 nucleotides agree with TRBD2. Germline lookup yields CDR1 DFQATT and CDR2 SNEGSKA (reference sequence). This CDR3 comprises 15 residues. J was trimmed by 5 bases and V by 7 bases; bases with no gene match: 10.